The 19 T cell receptor beta chains reported below all come from one sample, sequenced in a study of T-cell memory formation after mild COVID-19. TCRdb processed the 5' RACE reads anew with MiXCR; each CDR3 protein has one entry. The sample lists about 390,000 distinct CDR3 sequences, approximately 15% occurring once. The sample consisted of PBMCs or a T cell subset sorted from them (not recorded which). These receptors were taken from a young man who had mild COVID-19 (a few samples of this study predate the infection). Cell type and time point are not known.

This clonotype was recorded many times. The chain couples TRBV3-1 to TRBJ2-1, with D uncertain. Germline V gene data show CDR1 as LGHDT and CDR2 as YNNKEL (reference sequence). The CDR3 runs to 13 residues. V shed 4 bases and J shed 6 bases, with 10 bases lying between them. In DNA, the CDR3 is TGTGCCAGCAGCCCTCGGACGGGCAATGAGCAGTTCTTC. Its translation: CASSPRTGNEQFF.

As to this clonotype: One junction end does not reproduce the germline sequence, and a read error may be involved. The chain joins TRBV9 to TRBJ2-5, with D maybe TRBD2 (6 bases). The germline V gene encodes CDR1 SGDLS and CDR2 YYNGEE. The CDR3 is 16 amino acids. The CDR3 coding sequence is TGTGCCTGCAGCCCCAGACAGCGGGCAATACAAGAGACCCAGTACTTC. It codes for CACSPRQRAIQETQYF. Complete variable domain (other parts from reference TRBV9 and TRBJ2-5): DSGVTQTPKHLITATGQRVTLRCSPRSGDLSVYWYQQSLDQGLQFLIQYYNGEERAKGNILERFSAQQFPDLHSELNLSSLELGDSALYFCACSPRQRAIQETQYFGPGTRLLVL.

V is TRBV4-3 and J is TRBJ1-1, with 7 positions matching TRBD1. The germline gives CDR1 LGHNA, CDR2 YSLEER. This CDR3 is built from 19 residues. V shed 1 base, J shed 1 base, and the junction held 15 bases outside the gene matches. The CDR3 DNA sequence: TGCGCCAGCAGCCAAGGAGCCGGGACAGCTAAGTTCCGGAACACTGAAGCTTTCTTT. Protein sequence: CASSQGAGTAKFRNTEAFF.

CDR3 in amino acids: CASSLTGQGALLGSGYTF. DNA of the CDR3: TGTGCCAGCAGCCTAACAGGACAAGGCGCCCTCTTAGGTAGTGGCTACACCTTC. This chain connects TRBV7-2 to TRBJ1-2; D is possibly TRBD1 (5 bases). The CDR3 length is 18 residues. Germline V gene lookup returns CDR1 SGHTA and CDR2 FQGNSA. The V gene lost 5 bases and the J gene lost 7 bases, with 29 bases spanning the gap.

The table lists this clonotype with a few counts. The chain links TRBV12-3 or TRBV12-4 to TRBJ2-7; possible D gene TRBD1, 6 bases. The CDR3 contains 13 residues. V gave up 4 bases and J gave up 0 bases, with 7 bases separating them. The CDR3 here is CASSSGVSYEQYF. CDR3 DNA sequence: TGTGCCAGCAGTTCAGGGGTCTCCTACGAGCAGTACTTC.

The chain employs TRBV14 and TRBJ2-7; 8 bases align to TRBD2. This CDR3 region has 15 residues. V was pared by 4 bases and J by 2 bases, with 7 bases of the junction left unmatched. Germline lookup yields CDR1 SGHDN and CDR2 FVKESK. In DNA, the CDR3 is TGTGCCAGCAGCCGCAATAGCGGGGCCCCCTACGAGCAGTACTTC. Residues: CASSRNSGAPYEQYF.

The chain has TRBV5-4 and TRBJ1-2; no reliable D call. This CDR3 has 15 residues. Germline loops: CDR1 SGHNT, CDR2 YYREEE (reference sequence). The V end lost 3 bases, the J end lost 3 bases, and 15 bases lay between the germline ends. The CDR3 region is CASSSQTGSDYGYTF. The CDR3, as DNA: TGTGCCAGCAGCTCCCAAACGGGGAGTGACTATGGCTACACCTTC.

The gene calls are TRBV12-3 or TRBV12-4 and TRBJ1-2; D perhaps matches TRBD1 (5 bases). V gave up 5 bases and J gave up 7 bases, with 11 bases separating them. The CDR3 consists of 12 residues. For the CDR3, the DNA is TGTGCCAGCAGTGTCGGGGGGGTTGGCTACACCTTC. It codes for CASSVGGVGYTF.

This clonotype occurred a few times. The chain uses TRBV7-2 and TRBJ2-1; D might be TRBD1 (5 bases). V lost 1 base, J lost 0 bases, and 13 bases lay in between. Germline loops: CDR1 SGHTA, CDR2 FQGNSA. The CDR3 has 17 amino acids. The CDR3 DNA follows: TGTGCCAGCAGCTTAGGGGTCGGTAGGGGCTCCTACAATGAGCAGTTCTTC. Translation: CASSLGVGRGSYNEQFF.

In its sample, this clonotype was seen a few times. The chain uses TRBV7-2 and TRBJ2-6; TRBD1 aligns across 8 bases. In germline, CDR1 is SGHTA, CDR2 FQGNSA. V lost 5 bases and J lost 4; bases outside the gene matches: 7. The CDR3 is 16 residues long. The CDR3 region is CASSRQGSPGANVLTF. CDR3 sequence (DNA): TGTGCCAGCAGCAGACAGGGGTCTCCCGGGGCCAACGTCCTGACTTTC.

The chain is built from TRBV12-3 or TRBV12-4 and TRBJ1-1; D gene uncertain. This CDR3 is 15 amino acids long. Trimming shortened V by 5 bases and J by 1 base, and 14 bases separated the two germline ends. The CDR3 DNA sequence: TGTGCCAGCAGTCCCCCCGGGTGGGGGAACACTGAAGCTTTCTTT. As protein: CASSPPGWGNTEAFF.

This clonotype has just a few counts. This chain uses TRBV14 with TRBJ1-1; D gene uncertain. Germline V lookup: CDR1 SGHDN, CDR2 FVKESK. V shed 7 bases and J shed 2 bases, with 14 bases lying between them. This CDR3 spans 14 amino acids. The DNA for the CDR3 is TGTGCCAGCACCCAGGATGTGGGTAACACTGAAGCTTTCTTT. Translation gives CASTQDVGNTEAFF.

This clonotype was seen a handful of times. This chain uses TRBV28 with TRBJ1-5; the D is unclear. This CDR3 spans 14 amino acids. The V end was cut by 3 bases, the J end by 4 bases, with 10 bases between. Germline V gene lookup returns CDR1 MDHEN and CDR2 SYDVKM. The CDR3 DNA follows: TGTGCCAGCAGTTTCCCCCTGGGTAATCAGCCCCAGCATTTT. It encodes CASSFPLGNQPQHF.

This chain joins TRBV30 and TRBJ1-3; D is possibly TRBD1 (6 bases). Germline V gene lookup returns CDR1 GTSNPN and CDR2 SVGIG (reference sequence). The V gene lost 5 bases and the J gene lost 0 bases, with 11 bases spanning the gap. CDR3 size: 14 residues. CDR3 sequence: CAWEPGDSGNTIYF. The CDR3 nucleotides read TGTGCCTGGGAACCAGGGGACTCTGGAAACACCATATATTTT.

The rearrangement uses TRBV4-1 and TRBJ1-1; the D gene is possibly TRBD1 (5 bases). V was pared by 2 bases and J by 5 bases, with 12 bases between. Per the germline V gene, CDR1 is MGHRA and CDR2 is YSYEKL. CDR3 length equals 14 residues. The CDR3 bases are TGCGCCAGCAGCCAAACCGGCGGGGCAACTGAAGCTTTCTTT. Translated, it gives CASSQTGGATEAFF.

This clonotype was observed a few times. The chain uses TRBV4-2 and TRBJ1-5; the D is unclear. Trimming removed 1 base from V and 2 bases from J, with 9 bases in between. This CDR3 spans 15 amino acids. The germline CDR1 and CDR2 sequences are LGHNA and YNFKEQ. Written as DNA, the CDR3 is TGTGCCAGCAGCCAAGTTGAGTCAGGCAATCAGCCCCAGCATTTT. Residues: CASSQVESGNQPQHF.

This clonotype has more than one count but fewer than ten. This sequence joins TRBV6-4 and TRBJ2-1; D unresolved. Deletions cut 2 bases from V and 0 bases from J, with 14 bases between. CDR1 is MRHNA and CDR2 is SNTAGT in the germline V gene. The CDR3 is 17 amino acids. The chain's CDR3 is CASSDRVGQSSYNEQFF. DNA of the CDR3: TGTGCCAGCAGTGACCGAGTAGGTCAGAGCTCCTACAATGAGCAGTTCTTC.

This clonotype turned up a few times. J is TRBJ2-3 and V is TRBV24-1; 7 positions agree with TRBD2. The CDR3 is 14 amino acids. Looked up from germline, CDR1 is KGHDR and CDR2 is SFDVKD. Trimming removed 7 bases from V and 2 bases from J; junction bases left unmatched: 5. The CDR3: CATRAGRNTDTQYF. The CDR3 DNA is TGTGCCACCAGAGCGGGGCGGAACACAGATACGCAGTATTTT.

The chain is built from TRBV7-7 and TRBJ2-1; 13 bases agree with TRBD2. After removal of 5 bases from V and 7 bases from J, the junction contained 11 bases not matched to a gene. Germline V gene sequence: CDR1 SSHAT, CDR2 FNYEAQ (reference sequence). CDR3 size: 17 residues. The CDR3 sequence: CASSPRQGLAGSNEQFF. As DNA, the CDR3 is TGTGCCAGCAGCCCCCGGCAGGGACTAGCGGGAAGTAATGAGCAGTTCTTC. Full variable domain (rest looked up from reference TRBV7-7 and TRBJ2-1): GAGVSQSPRYKVTKRGQDVTLRCDPISSHATLYWYQQALGQGPEFLTYFNYEAQPDKSGLPSDRFSAERPEGSISTLTIQRTEQRDSAMYRCASSPRQGLAGSNEQFFGPGTRLTVL.